One sample yielded the 17 T cell receptor beta chains listed below, sequenced in a study of CD8+ T cells in alopecia areata. As to treatment: oral pan-JAK inhibitor, 5-10 mg twice daily. cDNA serving as the sequencing template came from extracted, reverse transcribed RNA. This table comes from immunoSEQ multiplex PCR, and its TCRdb copy is limited to in-frame clones, with some not included. The repertoire has roughly 92,000 clones, around 71% of them found once; the top ten carry 17%. The sample in question was CD8+ T cells sorted from blood, obtained around week 44, from a patient treated with tofacitinib. These receptors were collected from a human donor with alopecia areata.

The chain employs TRBV9 and TRBJ1-2; TRBD1 aligns across 10 bases. Unmatched junction bases numbered 5, after V lost 0 bases and J lost 6 bases. Germline CDR1 SGDLS, CDR2 YYNGEE. The CDR3 has 15 amino acids. DNA for the CDR3: TGTGCCAGCAGCGTAGTGGGACAGGGGAAGGATGGCTACACCTTC. Amino acids: CASSVVGQGKDGYTF.

The chain combines TRBV19 with TRBJ1-1; TRBD1 aligns across 7 bases. The V gene's germline CDR1 is LNHDA and CDR2 SQIVND (reference sequence). The CDR3 totals 14 residues. J gave up 7 bases and V 5 bases, and 10 bases lay outside the gene matches. The CDR3 DNA follows: TGTGCCAGTAGTTCACCGGACAGGAACCTTGAAGCTTTCTTT. This encodes CASSSPDRNLEAFF.

This clone was picked up one time. J is TRBJ1-2 and V is TRBV29-1, with 7 bases aligning to TRBD1. The V segment lost 7 bases and the J segment 4 bases; nucleotides outside the gene matches: 21. CDR1 and CDR2 from the germline V gene are SQVTM and ANQGSEA. The CDR3 runs to 17 residues. CDR3 DNA sequence: TGCAGCGGCAACCGCGATAGGGGGCCCTTATCACCCTATGGCTACACCTTC. Protein sequence: CSGNRDRGPLSPYGYTF.

The gene calls are TRBV10-3 and TRBJ2-3; unclear D gene. The V end was cut by 3 bases, the J end by 0 bases, with 10 bases between. This CDR3 has 15 amino acids. Per germline, CDR1 ENHRY and CDR2 SYGVKD. Here the CDR3 reads CAISDGFSSTDTQYF. The CDR3 DNA sequence: TGTGCCATCAGTGACGGGTTCTCTAGCACAGATACGCAGTATTTT.

V gene TRBV9 combines with J gene TRBJ2-1; 8 bases map to TRBD1. Trimming at V came to 4 bases and at J to 3 bases, leaving 6 bases not matched to a gene. The CDR3 consists of 15 residues. CDR1 and CDR2 from the germline V gene are SGDLS and YYNGEE. CDR3 residues: CASSLGTGLYNEQFF. CDR3 sequence (DNA): TGTGCCAGCAGCCTCGGGACAGGACTCTACAATGAGCAGTTCTTC. The full variable domain, rest sourced from reference TRBV9 and TRBJ2-1, is DSGVTQTPKHLITATGQRVTLRCSPRSGDLSVYWYQQSLDQGLQFLIQYYNGEERAKGNILERFSAQQFPDLHSELNLSSLELGDSALYFCASSLGTGLYNEQFFGPGTRLTVL.

This clone was observed a handful of times. The chain uses TRBV4-3 and TRBJ1-1; D gene ambiguous. V was cut by 2 bases and J by 4 bases, with 8 bases left in between. The germline gives CDR1 LGHNA, CDR2 YSLEER. The length of the CDR3 is 13 residues. CDR3 in DNA: TGCGCCAGCAGCCAACACAGCGCCACTGAAGCTTTCTTT. Translation gives CASSQHSATEAFF.

The chain employs TRBV9 and TRBJ1-5, with D tentatively TRBD1 (5 bases). V was cut by 4 bases and J by 0 bases, with 11 bases left in between. The germline V gene encodes CDR1 SGDLS and CDR2 YYNGEE. The CDR3 is 15 residues long. This CDR3 reads CASSPGPSSNQPQHF. The CDR3 DNA sequence: TGTGCCAGCAGCCCGGGACCATCTAGCAATCAGCCCCAGCATTTT.

The chain recombines TRBV10-3 with TRBJ2-3; tentatively, D is TRBD1 (5 bases). This CDR3 spans 15 amino acids. Trimming stripped 0 bases from V and 1 base from J, with 8 bases between. The V gene's germline CDR1 is ENHRY and CDR2 SYGVKD. CDR3 in DNA: TGTGCCATCAGTGAGTCAGGGGCCGGCACAGATACGCAGTATTTT. Translation: CAISESGAGTDTQYF.

The chain combines TRBV10-3 with TRBJ1-5; 8 nucleotides line up with TRBD1. CDR1 is ENHRY, CDR2 SYGVKD, per germline. The J segment lost 4 bases and the V segment lost 10 bases, leaving 6 bases of the junction unmatched. This CDR3 has 13 residues. For the CDR3, the DNA is TGTGCCACCGGGACAGGTTCTAATCAGCCCCAGCATTTT. Protein: CATGTGSNQPQHF.

The rearrangement uses TRBV4-3 and TRBJ1-5, with TRBD1 matching 7 bases. There are 16 residues in the CDR3. Germline trimming cut 1 base from V and 7 bases from J; bases unmatched to any gene: 10. CDR1 and CDR2 (germline): LGHNA, YSLEER. Written as DNA, the CDR3 is TGCGCCAGCAGCCAAGCAGCGGGACAGATAGACCAGCCCCAGCATTTT. Its translation is CASSQAAGQIDQPQHF.

This clone was seen only once. This chain links TRBV30 with TRBJ2-7; a possible D gene is TRBD1 (6 bases). The CDR3 has 13 residues. Germline loops: CDR1 GTSNPN, CDR2 SVGIG (reference sequence). V lost 0 bases and J 4 bases, leaving 10 bases between the germline ends. CDR3 coding DNA: TGTGCCTGGAGTGTTGGACAGAGATACGAGCAGTACTTC. Translation gives CAWSVGQRYEQYF. Combining the CDR3 with reference TRBV30 and TRBJ2-7 gives the whole variable domain SQTIHQWPATLVQPVGSPLSLECTVEGTSNPNLYWYRQAAGRGLQLLFYSVGIGQISSEVPQNLSASRPQDRQFILSSKKLLLSDSGFYLCAWSVGQRYEQYFGPGTRLTVT.

This clone was counted between two and nine times. The chain recombines TRBV14 with TRBJ1-2, with D hard to call. CDR1 SGHDN and CDR2 FVKESK come from the germline V gene. V dropped 1 base and J dropped 4 bases, with 13 bases sitting between them. The CDR3 is 15 residues long. The CDR3 DNA is TGTGCCAGCAGCCAAGTCCCTACAGATCCCTATGGCTACACCTTC. This translates into CASSQVPTDPYGYTF. Combining the CDR3 with reference TRBV14 and TRBJ1-2 gives the whole variable domain EAGVTQFPSHSVIEKGQTVTLRCDPISGHDNLYWYRRVMGKEIKFLLHFVKESKQDESGMPNNRFLAERTGGTYSTLKVQPAELEDSGVYFCASSQVPTDPYGYTFGSGTRLTVV.

This clone has just one count. The chain combines TRBV6-5 with TRBJ2-5; D perhaps matches TRBD2 (5 bases). This CDR3 is 13 amino acids long. The V gene's germline CDR1 is MNHEY and CDR2 SVGAGI. V lost 5 bases and J 2 bases, leaving 9 bases between the germline ends. CDR3 nucleotides: TGTGCCAGCAGTGGACTGACTCAAGAGACCCAGTACTTC. It codes for CASSGLTQETQYF.

The chain has TRBV12-5 and TRBJ2-5; D is uncertain. The CDR3 is 9 amino acids. Germline CDR1 LGHNT, CDR2 FRNRAP. Trimming took 2 bases from V and 11 from J, leaving 3 bases between them. This CDR3 reads CASGLQQYF. DNA for the CDR3: TGTGCTAGTGGTTTGCAACAGTACTTC.

The J gene is TRBJ2-2, the V gene TRBV4-3, with TRBD2 identical over 7 bases. V trimming: 0 bases; J trimming: 8 bases; junction bases outside the gene matches: 3. This CDR3 has 14 amino acids. Germline V gene sequence: CDR1 LGHNA, CDR2 YSLEER. In DNA form, the CDR3 reads TGCGCCAGCAGCCAAGACCGGGGGGAGGGGGAGCTGTTTTTT. Translated, it gives CASSQDRGEGELFF.

This clone was seen a few times. J is TRBJ1-1 and V is TRBV5-6; D is uncertain. The germline gives CDR1 SGHDT, CDR2 YYEEEE. There are 15 residues in the CDR3. Deletions cut 0 bases from V and 0 bases from J, with 9 bases between. CDR3 region: CASSLGAAMNTEAFF. The DNA of the CDR3 is TGTGCCAGCAGCTTGGGCGCAGCTATGAACACTGAAGCTTTCTTT.

The genes are TRBV7-9 and TRBJ1-5, with TRBD1 matching over 8 bases. The germline CDR1 and CDR2 sequences are SEHNR and FQNEAQ (reference sequence). The CDR3 contains 14 residues. Trimming cost V 1 base and J 4 bases; bases outside gene matches: 0. The CDR3 nucleotides read TGTGCCAGCAGCTTAGGACAGGGGAATCAGCCCCAGCATTTT. This translates into CASSLGQGNQPQHF.